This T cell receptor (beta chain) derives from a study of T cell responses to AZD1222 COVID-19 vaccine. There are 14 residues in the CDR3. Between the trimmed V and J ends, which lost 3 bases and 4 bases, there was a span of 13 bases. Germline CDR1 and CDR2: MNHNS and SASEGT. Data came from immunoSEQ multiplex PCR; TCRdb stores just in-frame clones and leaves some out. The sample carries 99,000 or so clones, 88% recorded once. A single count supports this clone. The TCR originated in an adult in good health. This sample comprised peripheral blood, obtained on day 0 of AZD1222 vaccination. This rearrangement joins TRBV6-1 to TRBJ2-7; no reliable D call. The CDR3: CASSEPGPIYEQYF. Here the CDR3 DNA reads TGTGCCAGCAGTGAGCCGGGTCCAATTTACGAGCAGTACTTC.